This T cell receptor beta chain was observed in a study of memory CD4+ T cells and cytomegalovirus serostatus. Whole-study context: Donors were healthy Belgian adults, several CMV seropositive and 20 to 30 seronegative.

General study findings and limits: Of 164 reported CMV TCRbeta sequences, about 67 were found in memory CD4+ repertoires.

Turning to this clone: Its specificity is unknown.

This CDR3 is built from 14 residues. V gave up 2 bases and J gave up 6 bases; unmatched junction bases: 6. From germline, CDR1 is SGHAT and CDR2 FQNNGV. The sort gate was single viable CD3+CD4+CD8-CD45RO+ cells for memory CD4+ T cells. CD4+ T cells were isolated by positive magnetic selection. Per the study methods: Out-of-frame sequences were removed, leaving around 2,000,000 distinct TCRbeta sequences. Generated by immunoSEQ multiplex PCR, the TCRdb table keeps only in-frame clones and is missing some. V, J and clone size are taken as reported in that table, and D and trimming were inferred from the DNA itself. The sample includes roughly 28,000 clones, around 72% of them seen just once.

Sequencing was performed on memory CD4+ T cells from blood. The rearrangement joins TRBV11-2 to TRBJ1-2; 7 bases map to TRBD1. The clonotype was recovered from an adult in good health and CMV-seronegative. CDR3 nucleotide sequence: TGTGCCAGCAGCTTAACCGCCGGGACAGATGGCTACACCTTC. This translates into CASSLTAGTDGYTF. Full variable domain (rest looked up from reference TRBV11-2 and TRBJ1-2): EAGVAQSPRYKIIEKRQSVAFWCNPISGHATLYWYQQILGQGPKLLIQFQNNGVVDDSQLPKDRFSAERLKGVDSTLKIQPAKLEDSAVYLCASSLTAGTDGYTFGSGTRLTVV.